This T cell receptor (beta chain) was sequenced in a study of post-analysis software for immune sequencing data. The library was made from cDNA and included unique molecular identifiers. MiXCR was run by TCRdb on the PCR reads, yielding one entry per CDR3 protein. The repertoire has 350,000 to 500,000 distinct CDR3 sequences, 39% of them found once; the top ten carry less than 8%. The sample consisted of blood. This clonotype was obtained from a girl aged 2 to 10 with multiple sclerosis.

The CDR3 DNA follows: TGTGCCAGCAGCGCTAATTACCGGGACTATCTATACACAGATACGCAGTATTTT. It specifies CASSANYRDYLYTDTQYF. The chain combines TRBV5-4 with TRBJ2-3; 7 bases agree with TRBD2. J was trimmed by 2 bases and V by 4 bases; bases with no gene match: 16. Germline V gene sequence: CDR1 SGHNT, CDR2 YYREEE (reference sequence). This CDR3 contains 18 residues.